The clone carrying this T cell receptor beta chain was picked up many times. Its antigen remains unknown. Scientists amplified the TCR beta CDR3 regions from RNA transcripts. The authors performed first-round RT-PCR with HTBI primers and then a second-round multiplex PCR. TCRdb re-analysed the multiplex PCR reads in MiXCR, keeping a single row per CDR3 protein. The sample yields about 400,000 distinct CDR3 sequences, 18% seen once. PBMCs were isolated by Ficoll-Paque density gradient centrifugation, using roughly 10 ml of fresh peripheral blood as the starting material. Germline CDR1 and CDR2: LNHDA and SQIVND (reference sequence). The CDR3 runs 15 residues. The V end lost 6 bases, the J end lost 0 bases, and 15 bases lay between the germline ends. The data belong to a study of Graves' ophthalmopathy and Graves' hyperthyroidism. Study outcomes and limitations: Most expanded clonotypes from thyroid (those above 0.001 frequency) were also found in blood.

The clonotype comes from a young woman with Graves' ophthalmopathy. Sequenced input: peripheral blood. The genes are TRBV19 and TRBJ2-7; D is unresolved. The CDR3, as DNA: TGTGCCAGTAGCCCTCGGCCGGGTAGCTCCTACGAGCAGTACTTC. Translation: CASSPRPGSSYEQYF.